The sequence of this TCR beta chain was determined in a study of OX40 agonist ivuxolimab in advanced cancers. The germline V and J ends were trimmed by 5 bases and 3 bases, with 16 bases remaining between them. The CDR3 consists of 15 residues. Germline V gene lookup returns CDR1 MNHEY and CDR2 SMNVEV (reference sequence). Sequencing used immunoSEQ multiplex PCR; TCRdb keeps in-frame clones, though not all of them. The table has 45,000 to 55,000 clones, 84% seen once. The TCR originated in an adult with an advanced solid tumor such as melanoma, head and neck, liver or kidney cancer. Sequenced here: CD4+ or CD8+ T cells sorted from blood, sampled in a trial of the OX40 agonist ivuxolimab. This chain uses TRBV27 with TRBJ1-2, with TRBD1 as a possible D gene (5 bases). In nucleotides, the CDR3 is TGTGCCAGCAGTCCCGCAGGGCGGGGGTACTATGGCTACACCTTC. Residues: CASSPAGRGYYGYTF.